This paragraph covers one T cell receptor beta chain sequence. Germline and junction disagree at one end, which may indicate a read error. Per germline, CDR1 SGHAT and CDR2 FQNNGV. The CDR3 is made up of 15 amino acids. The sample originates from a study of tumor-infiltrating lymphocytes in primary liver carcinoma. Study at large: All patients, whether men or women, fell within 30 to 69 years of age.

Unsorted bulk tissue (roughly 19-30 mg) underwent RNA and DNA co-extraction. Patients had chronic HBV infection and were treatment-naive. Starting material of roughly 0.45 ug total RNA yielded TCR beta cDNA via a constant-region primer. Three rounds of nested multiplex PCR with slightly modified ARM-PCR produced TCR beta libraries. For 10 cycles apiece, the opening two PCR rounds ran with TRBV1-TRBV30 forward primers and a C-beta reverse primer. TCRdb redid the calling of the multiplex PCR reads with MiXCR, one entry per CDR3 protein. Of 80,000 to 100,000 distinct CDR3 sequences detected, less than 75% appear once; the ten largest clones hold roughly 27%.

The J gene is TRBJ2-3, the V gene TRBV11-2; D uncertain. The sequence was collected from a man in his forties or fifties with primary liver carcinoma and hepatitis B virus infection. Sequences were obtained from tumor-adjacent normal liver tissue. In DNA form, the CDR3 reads TGCGCCAACAGCTTGGCAGAAGTAACCACAGATACGCAGTATTTT. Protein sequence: CANSLAEVTTDTQYF.